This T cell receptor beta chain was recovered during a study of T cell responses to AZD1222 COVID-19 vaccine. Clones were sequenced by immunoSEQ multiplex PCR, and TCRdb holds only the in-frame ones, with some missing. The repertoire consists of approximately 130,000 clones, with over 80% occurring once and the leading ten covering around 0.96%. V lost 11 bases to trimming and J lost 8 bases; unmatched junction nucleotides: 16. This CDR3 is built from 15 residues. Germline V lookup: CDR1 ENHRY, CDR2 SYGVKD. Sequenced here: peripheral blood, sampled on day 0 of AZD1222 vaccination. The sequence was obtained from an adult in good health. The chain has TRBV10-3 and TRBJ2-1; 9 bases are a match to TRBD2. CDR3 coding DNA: TGTGCCGCCCACCACGGGACTAGCCGGAGCGATGAGCAGTTCTTC. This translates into CAAHHGTSRSDEQFF.